These 7 T cell receptor beta chains came from one sample sequenced in a study of graft-versus-host responses after intestinal transplantation. The protocol was immunoSEQ multiplex PCR, while the TCRdb copy is restricted to in-frame clones and leaves out a portion. The sample gives about 25,000 clones, over 85% of which show up once; around 0.54% is in the top ten. Specimen: PBMCs, collected 18 days after transplant. These TCRs come from a human patient who received an intestinal transplant, so some T cells may come from the graft donor.

This chain joins TRBV6-1 and TRBJ2-5; D assignment may be TRBD1 or TRBD2 (7 bases each). V was cut by 6 bases and J by 4 bases, with 18 bases left in between. The CDR3 length is 15 residues. The germline CDR1 and CDR2 sequences are MNHNS and SASEGT. The CDR3, as DNA: TGTGCCAGCAGCCGGCAGGGGGGGCTCGGAGAGACCCAGTACTTC. This translates into CASSRQGGLGETQYF.

This clone was detected a few times. This rearrangement joins TRBV5-6 to TRBJ1-4; TRBD1 agrees at 7 bases. Per the germline V gene, CDR1 is SGHDT and CDR2 is YYEEEE. V lost 9 bases to trimming and J lost 11 bases; unmatched junction nucleotides: 31. The CDR3 is made up of 19 amino acids. CDR3: CATFQWDGQQGMVNRKLFF. CDR3 sequence (DNA): TGTGCCACCTTTCAATGGGATGGGCAACAGGGGATGGTGAATAGGAAACTGTTTTTT.

V and J are TRBV29-1 and TRBJ2-1; possibly TRBD2 for D (5 bases). The CDR3 is made up of 13 amino acids. V dropped 4 bases and J dropped 4 bases, with 11 bases sitting between them. Germline values: CDR1 SQVTM, CDR2 ANQGSEA. CDR3 coding DNA: TGCAGCGTTGCGTCGGGATCATACAATGAGCAGTTCTTC. Residues: CSVASGSYNEQFF.

The chain employs TRBV7-6 and TRBJ2-1, with D hard to call. Trimming left V 2 bases short and J 5 bases short, with 7 bases between. Germline V CDR1 and CDR2: SGHVS, FNYEAQ. The CDR3 contains 13 residues. DNA of the CDR3: TGTGCCAGCAGCTTAAGGGCCCACAATGAGCAGTTCTTC. As protein: CASSLRAHNEQFF.

This rearrangement joins TRBV30 to TRBJ2-1, with TRBD1 matching 10 bases. The germline CDR1 and CDR2 sequences are GTSNPN and SVGIG (reference sequence). The length of the CDR3 is 12 residues. J was trimmed by 7 bases and V by 8 bases; bases with no gene match: 5. Here the CDR3 reads CAHRDRGNEQFF. CDR3 in DNA: TGTGCCCACCGGGACAGGGGTAATGAGCAGTTCTTC.

This chain joins TRBV11-2 and TRBJ2-3; 13 bases are shared with TRBD2. The CDR3 is 17 residues long. V trimming: 5 bases; J trimming: 6 bases; junction bases outside the gene matches: 11. The germline gives CDR1 SGHAT, CDR2 FQNNGV. CDR3 amino acids: CASSPWTSGGAGDTQYF. Written as DNA, the CDR3 is TGTGCCAGCAGCCCCTGGACTAGCGGGGGCGCAGGGGATACGCAGTATTTT. Complete variable domain (other parts from reference TRBV11-2 and TRBJ2-3): EAGVAQSPRYKIIEKRQSVAFWCNPISGHATLYWYQQILGQGPKLLIQFQNNGVVDDSQLPKDRFSAERLKGVDSTLKIQPAKLEDSAVYLCASSPWTSGGAGDTQYFGPGTRLTVL.

The chain is built from TRBV11-3 and TRBJ2-7; TRBD1 agrees at 9 bases. Germline CDR1 and CDR2: SGHNT and YENEEA. The CDR3 contains 15 residues. Trimming at V came to 5 bases and at J to 5 bases, leaving 10 bases not matched to a gene. This CDR3 reads CASSTRQGVKNEQYF. CDR3 in DNA: TGTGCCAGCAGCACCCGACAGGGGGTTAAGAACGAGCAGTACTTC.